One and the same sample provided the 25 T cell receptor beta chains below, sequenced in a study of shared clonotypes between healthy human individuals. It was CD45RO-negative cells, positively selected for CCR7, that made up naive CD8 cells, with terminally differentiated effector memory CD45RA+ cells excluded. Sequenced by immunoSEQ multiplex PCR; TCRdb stores in-frame clones only, minus some. The sample contains about 2.1 million clones, about 92% of which appear only once. The specimen sequenced was naive CD8+ T cells from PBMCs. The receptors stem from a man in his late teens or twenties in good health. Some clones in this sample may be carry-over from other donors' samples.

CDR3: CASSYTGPEAFF. The CDR3 coding sequence is TGTGCCAGCAGTTATACAGGGCCTGAAGCTTTCTTT. The chain links TRBV7-2 to TRBJ1-1; D is possibly TRBD1 (6 bases). Germline V gene sequence: CDR1 SGHTA, CDR2 FQGNSA. This CDR3 is 12 amino acids long. V lost 6 bases, J lost 6 bases, and 11 bases lay in between.

The rearrangement joins TRBV28 to TRBJ2-3; D might be TRBD1 or TRBD2, each matching 5 bases. The CDR3 sequence is 15 residues long. The V gene's germline CDR1 is MDHEN and CDR2 SYDVKM. With 7 bases removed from V and 1 base from J, the gap between germline ends came to 15 bases. The CDR3 sequence: CASTVSRGGTDTQYF. The CDR3 DNA reads TGTGCCAGCACCGTGAGTAGGGGAGGCACAGATACGCAGTATTTT.

The chain has TRBV10-3 and TRBJ2-7, with D tentatively TRBD1 (5 bases). In germline, CDR1 is ENHRY, CDR2 SYGVKD. The CDR3 has 16 residues. The V and J ends lost 2 bases and 2 bases respectively, with 16 bases between them. The CDR3 protein is CAISEPSSQGTYEQYF. CDR3 bases: TGTGCCATCAGTGAGCCCTCGTCTCAGGGCACCTACGAGCAGTACTTC.

The chain employs TRBV9 and TRBJ2-1, with D tentatively TRBD1 (6 bases). The V gene lost 3 bases and the J gene lost 7 bases, with 17 bases spanning the gap. Germline CDR1 is SGDLS and CDR2 is YYNGEE. This CDR3 comprises 15 residues. CDR3 coding DNA: TGTGCCAGCAGCGAGCACCAGGGGCTGGCGAATGAGCAGTTCTTC. It codes for CASSEHQGLANEQFF.

V and J are TRBV2 and TRBJ1-1; TRBD1 aligns across 7 bases. Trimming removed 2 bases from V and 0 bases from J; junction bases left unmatched: 3. This CDR3 comprises 15 residues. CDR1 is SNHLY and CDR2 is FYNNEI in the germline V gene. The CDR3 is CASSEWQGVNTEAFF. The CDR3 region has the DNA TGTGCCAGCAGTGAATGGCAGGGGGTGAACACTGAAGCTTTCTTT.

The V gene is TRBV6-1, the J gene TRBJ2-7; D tentatively reads TRBD1 or TRBD2 (6 bases each). Trimming pared 6 bases from V and 6 bases from J, leaving 12 bases between. The CDR3 totals 12 residues. CDR1 and CDR2 (germline): MNHNS, SASEGT. CDR3: CASREQGGEQYF. CDR3 DNA sequence: TGTGCCAGCAGGGAACAGGGAGGCGAGCAGTACTTC.

This clone is a singleton in its sample. The chain combines TRBV7-9 with TRBJ2-2; 8 bases map to TRBD1. The germline CDR1 and CDR2 sequences are SEHNR and FQNEAQ (reference sequence). The CDR3 consists of 17 residues. The V segment lost 0 bases and the J segment 1 base; nucleotides outside the gene matches: 4. The CDR3 DNA reads as TGTGCCAGCAGCTTAGCGCTTGGGACAGGGAACACCGGGGAGCTGTTTTTT. As protein: CASSLALGTGNTGELFF.

In the case of this clone: Additional DNA sequences in this sample encode the identical CDR3. DNA for the CDR3: TGTGCCAGCAGTGATGGGGGGTACGAGCAGTACTTC. This sequence encodes CASSDGGYEQYF. J is TRBJ2-7 and V is TRBV2; tentatively, D is TRBD2 (6 bases). This CDR3 has 12 amino acids. The germline V gene has CDR1 SNHLY and CDR2 FYNNEI. The V end lost 3 bases, the J end lost 4 bases, and 7 bases lay between the germline ends.

The chain joins TRBV27 to TRBJ2-5, with 9 positions matching TRBD1. This CDR3 spans 15 amino acids. Germline V gene data show CDR1 as MNHEY and CDR2 as SMNVEV (reference sequence). With 8 bases clipped from V and 4 bases from J, the junction kept 11 bases outside the gene matches. The CDR3 protein is CASYGTGSFGETQYF. CDR3 coding DNA: TGTGCCAGCTACGGGACAGGGAGTTTCGGAGAGACCCAGTACTTC.

The rearrangement uses TRBV30 and TRBJ2-1; maybe TRBD1 (7 bases). Germline CDR1 is GTSNPN and CDR2 is SVGIG (reference sequence). The CDR3 runs to 14 residues. V was cut by 3 bases and J by 9 bases, with 18 bases left in between. The CDR3 nucleotides are TGTGCCTGGAGGGGGAGGACAGGATGGCGTGAGCAGTTCTTC. Encoded protein: CAWRGRTGWREQFF.

The J gene is TRBJ1-2, the V gene TRBV9; weak D call: TRBD1 (5 bases). Looked up from germline, CDR1 is SGDLS and CDR2 is YYNGEE. The CDR3 extends over 12 amino acids. Trimming shortened V by 5 bases and J by 8 bases, and 13 bases separated the two germline ends. This chain's CDR3 is CASRGGRGGYTF. CDR3 nucleotides: TGTGCCAGCAGAGGAGGTAGGGGCGGCTACACCTTC. The entire variable domain, with the rest obtained from reference TRBV9 and TRBJ1-2, is as follows: DSGVTQTPKHLITATGQRVTLRCSPRSGDLSVYWYQQSLDQGLQFLIQYYNGEERAKGNILERFSAQQFPDLHSELNLSSLELGDSALYFCASRGGRGGYTFGSGTRLTVV.

This clone was seen a handful of times. This rearrangement joins TRBV27 to TRBJ1-5; D unclear. The germline V gene encodes CDR1 MNHEY and CDR2 SMNVEV (reference sequence). The V gene lost 4 bases and the J gene lost 3 bases, with 7 bases spanning the gap. The CDR3 runs to 13 residues. The CDR3 DNA reads TGTGCCAGCAGTTGGGCCCTCAATCAGCCCCAGCATTTT. It translates to CASSWALNQPQHF.

CDR3 amino acids: CAWSLTGRGNTEAFF. The CDR3 DNA reads TGTGCCTGGAGTCTAACAGGGAGAGGAAACACTGAAGCTTTCTTT. V is TRBV30 and J is TRBJ1-1, with D perhaps TRBD1 (6 bases). Trimming took 2 bases from V and 2 from J, leaving 15 bases between them. The CDR3 covers 15 residues. Germline V gene sequence: CDR1 GTSNPN, CDR2 SVGIG (reference sequence).

CDR3 coding DNA: TGTGCCAGCAGCATTTTGACTAGCGGGTACACCTACGAGCAGTACTTC. Its protein is CASSILTSGYTYEQYF. The chain is built from TRBV5-6 and TRBJ2-7; TRBD2 agrees at 10 bases. Germline V gene data show CDR1 as SGHDT and CDR2 as YYEEEE. The length of the CDR3 is 16 residues. Trimming at V came to 4 bases and at J to 2 bases, leaving 9 bases not matched to a gene. Complete variable domain (other parts from reference TRBV5-6 and TRBJ2-7): DAGVTQSPTHLIKTRGQQVTLRCSPKSGHDTVSWYQQALGQGPQFIFQYYEEEERQRGNFPDRFSGHQFPNYSSELNVNALLLGDSALYLCASSILTSGYTYEQYFGPGTRLTVT.

The rearrangement joins TRBV7-9 to TRBJ2-7, with 12 bases that match TRBD1. V shed 8 bases and J 6 bases; nucleotides not matched to a gene: 5. Per germline, CDR1 SEHNR and CDR2 FQNEAQ (reference sequence). The CDR3 spans 13 residues. DNA for the CDR3: TGTGCCAGCGCGGGACAGGGGGCGCGCGAGCAGTACTTC. Translated, it gives CASAGQGAREQYF. The variable domain in full, completed from reference TRBV7-9 and TRBJ2-7, reads DTGVSQNPRHKITKRGQNVTFRCDPISEHNRLYWYRQTLGQGPEFLTYFQNEAQLEKSRLLSDRFSAERPKGSFSTLEIQRTEQGDSAMYLCASAGQGAREQYFGPGTRLTVT.

The chain joins TRBV5-1 to TRBJ1-2; D may be TRBD1 (6 bases). V lost 0 bases to trimming and J lost 4 bases, with 13 bases between them. The CDR3 spans 15 residues. In germline, CDR1 is SGHRS, CDR2 YFSETQ. The CDR3 here is CASSLVGGGGYGYTF. The CDR3 DNA follows: TGCGCCAGCAGCTTGGTGGGGGGCGGAGGCTATGGCTACACCTTC.

In DNA form, the CDR3 reads TGTGCCACCAGCAGAGTCCGTAACGCAGGGGGCTCCTACGAGCAGTACTTC. It codes for CATSRVRNAGGSYEQYF. The V gene is TRBV15, the J gene TRBJ2-7; 7 nucleotides line up with TRBD1. V lost 1 base, J lost 0 bases, and 9 bases stayed unmatched. The CDR3 has 17 residues. Germline assignment: CDR1 LNHNV and CDR2 YYDKDF (reference sequence).

The chain uses TRBV7-2 and TRBJ2-3; D could derive from TRBD1 or TRBD2 (5 bases each). The CDR3 spans 16 residues. Trimming shortened V by 4 bases and J by 5 bases, and 19 bases separated the two germline ends. Germline lookup yields CDR1 SGHTA and CDR2 FQGNSA. CDR3 residues: CASSSRDGPKIDTQYF. CDR3 coding DNA: TGTGCCAGCAGCTCCAGGGACGGACCGAAGATAGATACGCAGTATTTT.

The chain employs TRBV4-3 and TRBJ2-1; D call uncertain. The germline V gene encodes CDR1 LGHNA and CDR2 YSLEER. This CDR3 is built from 12 residues. V dropped 3 bases and J dropped 3 bases, with 3 bases sitting between them. CDR3 sequence (DNA): TGCGCCAGCAGCCACTACTACAATGAGCAGTTCTTC. Translating gives CASSHYYNEQFF.

The chain recombines TRBV2 with TRBJ2-7; TRBD2 matches 10 bases. Germline V lookup: CDR1 SNHLY, CDR2 FYNNEI. Trimming cost V 11 bases and J 7 bases; bases outside gene matches: 11. This CDR3 has 13 amino acids. CDR3 sequence reads: CAGRSGRAEEQYF. In DNA form, the CDR3 reads TGTGCCGGACGAAGCGGGAGGGCCGAAGAGCAGTACTTC.

As regards this clone: Within the sample, other DNA sequences also encode this same CDR3. The rearrangement links TRBV19 to TRBJ2-1; 7 positions match TRBD2. Germline V gene lookup returns CDR1 LNHDA and CDR2 SQIVND (reference sequence). The junction had 6 bases not matched to a gene; V was cut back by 3 bases and J by 4 bases. The CDR3 totals 15 residues. The CDR3 loop reads CASSIGASGYNEQFF. CDR3 nucleotides: TGTGCCAGTAGTATCGGTGCTAGCGGATACAATGAGCAGTTCTTC.

The chain combines TRBV27 with TRBJ2-7; D uncertain. CDR1 and CDR2 from the germline V gene are MNHEY and SMNVEV (reference sequence). Trimming removed 1 base at V and 1 base at J, with 8 bases between. CDR3 length equals 14 residues. This CDR3 reads CASSLFVGSYEQYF. Here the CDR3 DNA reads TGTGCCAGCAGTTTATTTGTGGGGTCCTACGAGCAGTACTTC.

This chain connects TRBV19 to TRBJ2-2; no clear D gene. The CDR3 runs to 15 residues. Per germline, CDR1 LNHDA and CDR2 SQIVND (reference sequence). V lost 3 bases and J lost 2, with 10 bases in between. The CDR3 DNA reads as TGTGCCAGTAGTATTAACTTCCGTAACACCGGGGAGCTGTTTTTT. Protein product: CASSINFRNTGELFF.

CDR3 nucleotide sequence: TGTGCCAGCAGCCCCCTTGACATAACCTACGAGCAGTACTTC. It yields the protein CASSPLDITYEQYF. V gene TRBV7-9 combines with J gene TRBJ2-7; no clear D gene. The CDR3 length is 14 residues. V was trimmed by 5 bases and J by 2 bases, leaving 13 bases between them. CDR1 SEHNR and CDR2 FQNEAQ come from the germline V gene (reference sequence).

This rearrangement joins TRBV28 to TRBJ2-5, with TRBD2 as a possible D gene (6 bases). The germline V and J ends were trimmed by 7 bases and 4 bases, with 19 bases remaining between them. There are 15 residues in the CDR3. The germline V gene has CDR1 MDHEN and CDR2 SYDVKM. The CDR3 bases are TGTGCCAGCACCCCCCGGGGGAGAAACCGAGAGACCCAGTACTTC. It translates to CASTPRGRNRETQYF.